The text below deals with one T cell receptor (beta chain). The antigen it binds to is not known. The record has no base qualities; no much larger clone is one base away. The library was produced with the immunoSEQ multiplex PCR assay. TCRdb holds this immuneACCESS table with in-frame rearrangements only. Some clones are missing; in checked studies, unresolved V genes explain under half, and the rest has no known cause. In all, the sample holds about 82,000 clones, and approximately 89% of those were seen once. The ten biggest clones cover 7.2% of the sample. The sample is drawn from a study of control samples from healthy donors and cancer patients (dated by TCRdb to 2020 to 2022). Trimming costs V 2 bases and J 3 bases, and their ends lie 14 bases apart. Measured from the cysteine to the phenylalanine, the CDR3 is 15 residues long. The retained sequence is limited to the CDR3, 45 bases, with the frame set at the first base. CDR1 and CDR2 are read off the germline V gene as SGDLS and YYNGEE.

The rearrangement combines TRBV9 with TRBJ2-5, and TRBD2 may be the D gene, going by 6 matching bases. The specimen was blood. This TCR was recovered from a man aged 45 to 65 in good health. CDR3 reads: CASSVDGTPKETQYF. The nucleotide sequence reads as follows: TGTGCCAGCAGCGTTGACGGGACTCCCAAAGAGACCCAGTACTTC.